This section outlines one T cell receptor beta chain sequence together with its context. The germline V gene has CDR1 LGHDT and CDR2 YNNKEL (reference sequence). The CDR3 contains 16 residues. Trimming left V 5 bases short and J 4 bases short, with 20 bases between. These data come from a study of CD8 T cells in Susac syndrome. Reverse transcription of roughly 0.5 to 1 ug RNA was performed with random hexamers. TCRdb re-called the immunoSEQ multiplex PCR reads through MiXCR, storing one row per CDR3 protein. The sample lists approximately 190,000 distinct CDR3 sequences; approximately 95% were seen once. The CD8+ and CD4+ T cells were isolated magnetically using a negative isolation approach, whereas the TEMRA cells were enriched by FACS.

The chain joins TRBV3-1 to TRBJ2-5; possible D gene TRBD2, 7 bases. The receptor was derived from a human donor in good health. Sequences were obtained from CD4+ T cells from PBMCs. CDR3 sequence (DNA): TGTGCCAGCAGCGCAGCCCCGGGGGGCGCAGGAGAGACCCAGTACTTC. Encoded protein: CASSAAPGGAGETQYF.